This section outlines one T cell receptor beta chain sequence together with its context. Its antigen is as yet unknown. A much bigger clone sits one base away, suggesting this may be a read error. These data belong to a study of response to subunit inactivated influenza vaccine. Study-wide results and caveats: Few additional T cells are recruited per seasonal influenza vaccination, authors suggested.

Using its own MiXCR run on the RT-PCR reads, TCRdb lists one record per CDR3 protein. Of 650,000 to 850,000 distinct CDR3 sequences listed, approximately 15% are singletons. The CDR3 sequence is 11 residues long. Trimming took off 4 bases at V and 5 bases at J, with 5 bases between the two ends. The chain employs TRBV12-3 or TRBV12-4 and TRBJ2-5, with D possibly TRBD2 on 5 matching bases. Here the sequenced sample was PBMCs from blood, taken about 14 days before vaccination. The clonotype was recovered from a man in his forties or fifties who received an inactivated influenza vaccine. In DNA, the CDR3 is TGTGCCAGCAGTTGGAGGGAGACCCAGTACTTC. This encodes CASSWRETQYF.